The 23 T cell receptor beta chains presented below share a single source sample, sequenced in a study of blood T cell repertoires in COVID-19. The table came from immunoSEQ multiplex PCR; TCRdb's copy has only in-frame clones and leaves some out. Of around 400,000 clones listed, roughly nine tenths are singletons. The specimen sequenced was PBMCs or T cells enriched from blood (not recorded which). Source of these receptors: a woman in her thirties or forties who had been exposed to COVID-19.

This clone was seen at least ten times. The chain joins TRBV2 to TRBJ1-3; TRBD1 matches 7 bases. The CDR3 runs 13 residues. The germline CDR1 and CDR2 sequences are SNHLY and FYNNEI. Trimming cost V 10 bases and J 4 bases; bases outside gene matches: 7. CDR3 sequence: CATGTAKGNTIYF. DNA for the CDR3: TGTGCCACCGGGACAGCGAAGGGAAACACCATATATTTT.

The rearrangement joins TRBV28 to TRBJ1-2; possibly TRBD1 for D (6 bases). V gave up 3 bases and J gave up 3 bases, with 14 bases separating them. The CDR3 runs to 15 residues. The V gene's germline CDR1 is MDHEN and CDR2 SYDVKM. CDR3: CASSFTTGGYYGYTF. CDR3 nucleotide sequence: TGTGCCAGCAGTTTCACGACAGGAGGCTACTATGGCTACACCTTC.

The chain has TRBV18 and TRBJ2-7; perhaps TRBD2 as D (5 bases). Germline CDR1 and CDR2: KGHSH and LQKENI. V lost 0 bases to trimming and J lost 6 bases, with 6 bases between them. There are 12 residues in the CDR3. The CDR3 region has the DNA TGTGCCAGCTCACCACCGGCGGGCGAGCAGTACTTC. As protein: CASSPPAGEQYF.

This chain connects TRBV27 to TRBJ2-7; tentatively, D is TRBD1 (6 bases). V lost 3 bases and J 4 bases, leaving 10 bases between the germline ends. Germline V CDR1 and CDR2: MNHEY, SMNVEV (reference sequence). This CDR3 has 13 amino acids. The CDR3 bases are TGTGCCAGCAGTTTTGCAGGGGATTACGAGCAGTACTTC. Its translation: CASSFAGDYEQYF.

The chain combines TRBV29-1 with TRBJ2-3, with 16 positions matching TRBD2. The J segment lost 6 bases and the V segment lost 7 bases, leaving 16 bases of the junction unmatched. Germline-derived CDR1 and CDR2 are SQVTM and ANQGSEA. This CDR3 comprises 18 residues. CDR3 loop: CSGDPDGTSGRVGDTQYF. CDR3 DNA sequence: TGCAGCGGTGATCCAGACGGGACTAGCGGGAGGGTAGGGGATACGCAGTATTTT.

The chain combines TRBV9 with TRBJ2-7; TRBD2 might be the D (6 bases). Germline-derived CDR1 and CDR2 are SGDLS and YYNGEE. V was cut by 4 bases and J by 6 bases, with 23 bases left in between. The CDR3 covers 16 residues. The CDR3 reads CASSLTPGLESGEQYF. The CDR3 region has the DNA TGTGCCAGCAGCCTTACCCCGGGACTGGAATCCGGCGAGCAGTACTTC.

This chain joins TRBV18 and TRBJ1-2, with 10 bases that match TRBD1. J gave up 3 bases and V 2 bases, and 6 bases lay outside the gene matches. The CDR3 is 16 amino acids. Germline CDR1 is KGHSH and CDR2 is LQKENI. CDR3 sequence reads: CASSPMTGGEHYGYTF. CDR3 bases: TGTGCCAGCTCACCAATGACAGGGGGCGAGCACTATGGCTACACCTTC. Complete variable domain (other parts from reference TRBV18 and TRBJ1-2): NAGVMQNPRHLVRRRGQEARLRCSPMKGHSHVYWYRQLPEEGLKFMVYLQKENIIDESGMPKERFSAEFPKEGPSILRIQQVVRGDSAAYFCASSPMTGGEHYGYTFGSGTRLTVV.

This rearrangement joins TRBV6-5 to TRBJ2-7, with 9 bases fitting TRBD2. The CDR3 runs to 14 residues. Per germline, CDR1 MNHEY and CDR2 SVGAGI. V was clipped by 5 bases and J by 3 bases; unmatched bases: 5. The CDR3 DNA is TGTGCCAGCAGTACTGTAGCGGGGGACTACGAGCAGTACTTC. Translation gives CASSTVAGDYEQYF.

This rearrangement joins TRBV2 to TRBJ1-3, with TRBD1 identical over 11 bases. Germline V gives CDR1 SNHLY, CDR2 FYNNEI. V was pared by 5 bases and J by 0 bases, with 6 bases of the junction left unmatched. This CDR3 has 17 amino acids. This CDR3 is CASSLGTGGSSGNTIYF. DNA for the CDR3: TGTGCCAGCAGTCTCGGGACAGGGGGGAGCTCTGGAAACACCATATATTTT.

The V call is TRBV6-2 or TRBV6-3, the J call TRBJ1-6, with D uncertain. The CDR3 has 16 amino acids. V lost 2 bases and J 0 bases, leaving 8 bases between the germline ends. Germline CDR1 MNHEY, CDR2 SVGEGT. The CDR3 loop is CASSYVWSSYNSPLHF. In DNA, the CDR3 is TGTGCCAGCAGTTACGTATGGAGCTCCTATAATTCACCCCTCCACTTT.

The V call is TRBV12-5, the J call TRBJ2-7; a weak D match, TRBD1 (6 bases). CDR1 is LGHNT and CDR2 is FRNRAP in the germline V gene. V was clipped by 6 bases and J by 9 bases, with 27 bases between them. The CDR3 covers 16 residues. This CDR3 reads CASGEGRAGVTVGQYF. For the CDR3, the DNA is TGTGCTAGTGGCGAAGGAAGGGCAGGGGTGACGGTGGGGCAGTACTTC.

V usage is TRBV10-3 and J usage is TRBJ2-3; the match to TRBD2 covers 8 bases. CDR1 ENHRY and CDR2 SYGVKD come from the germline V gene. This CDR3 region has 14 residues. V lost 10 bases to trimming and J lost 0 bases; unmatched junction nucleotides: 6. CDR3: CATGTSQSTDTQYF. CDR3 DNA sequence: TGTGCCACCGGGACTAGTCAAAGCACAGATACGCAGTATTTT.

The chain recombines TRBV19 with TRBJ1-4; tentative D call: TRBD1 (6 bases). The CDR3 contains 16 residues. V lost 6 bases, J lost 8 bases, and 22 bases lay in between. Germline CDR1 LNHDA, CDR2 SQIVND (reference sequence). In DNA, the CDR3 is TGTGCCAGTAGCCAAACGACAGGACGAGGTACCGAAAAACTGTTTTTT. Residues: CASSQTTGRGTEKLFF.

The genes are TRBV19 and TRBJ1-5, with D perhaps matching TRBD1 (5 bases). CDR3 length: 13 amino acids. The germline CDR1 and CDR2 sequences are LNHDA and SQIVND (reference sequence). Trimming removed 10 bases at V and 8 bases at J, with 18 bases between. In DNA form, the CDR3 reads TGTGCCACGGGGGGAGGACCGCGGGAGCCCCAGCATTTT. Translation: CATGGGPREPQHF.

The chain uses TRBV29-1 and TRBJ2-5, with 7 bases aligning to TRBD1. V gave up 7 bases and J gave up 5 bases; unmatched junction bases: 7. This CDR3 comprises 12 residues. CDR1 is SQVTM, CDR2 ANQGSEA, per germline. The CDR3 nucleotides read TGCAGCGCTGTGGGCAGGGGGGAGACCCAGTACTTC. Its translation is CSAVGRGETQYF.

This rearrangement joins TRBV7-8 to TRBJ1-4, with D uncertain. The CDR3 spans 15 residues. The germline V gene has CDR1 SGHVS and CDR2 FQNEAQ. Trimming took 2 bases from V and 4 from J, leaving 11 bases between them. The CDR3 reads CASSLRRENNEKLFF. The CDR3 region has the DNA TGTGCCAGCAGCTTAAGAAGAGAAAATAATGAAAAACTGTTTTTT. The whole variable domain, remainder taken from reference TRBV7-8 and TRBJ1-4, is GAGVSQSPRYKVAKRGQDVALRCDPISGHVSLFWYQQALGQGPEFLTYFQNEAQLDKSGLPSDRFFAERPEGSVSTLKIQRTQQEDSAVYLCASSLRRENNEKLFFGSGTQLSVL.

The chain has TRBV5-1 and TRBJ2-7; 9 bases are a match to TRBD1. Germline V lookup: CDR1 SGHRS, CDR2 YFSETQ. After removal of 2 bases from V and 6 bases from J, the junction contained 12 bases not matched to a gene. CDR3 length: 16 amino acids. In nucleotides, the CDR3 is TGCGCCAGCAGCTTCTACACTACCGGGACAGGGATCGAGCAGTACTTC. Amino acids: CASSFYTTGTGIEQYF.

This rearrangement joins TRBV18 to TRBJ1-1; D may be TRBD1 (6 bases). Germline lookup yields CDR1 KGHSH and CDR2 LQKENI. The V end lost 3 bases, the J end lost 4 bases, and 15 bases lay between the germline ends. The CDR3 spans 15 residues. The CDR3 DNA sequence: TGTGCCAGCTCACCGATATCAGGGGCCCCCACTGAAGCTTTCTTT. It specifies CASSPISGAPTEAFF. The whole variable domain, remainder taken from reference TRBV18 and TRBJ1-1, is NAGVMQNPRHLVRRRGQEARLRCSPMKGHSHVYWYRQLPEEGLKFMVYLQKENIIDESGMPKERFSAEFPKEGPSILRIQQVVRGDSAAYFCASSPISGAPTEAFFGQGTRLTVV.

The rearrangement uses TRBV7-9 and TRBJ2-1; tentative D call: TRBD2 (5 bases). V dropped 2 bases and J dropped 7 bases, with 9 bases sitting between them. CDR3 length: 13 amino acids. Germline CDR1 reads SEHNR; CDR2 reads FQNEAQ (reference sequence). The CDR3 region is CASSLRGLNEQFF. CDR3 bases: TGTGCCAGCAGCTTACGAGGGTTAAATGAGCAGTTCTTC.

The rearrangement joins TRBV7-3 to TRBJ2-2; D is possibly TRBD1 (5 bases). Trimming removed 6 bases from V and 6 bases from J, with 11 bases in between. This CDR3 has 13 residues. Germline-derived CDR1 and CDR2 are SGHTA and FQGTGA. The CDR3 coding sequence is TGTGCCAGCAGTACCCAGGGTGCCGGGGAGCTGTTTTTT. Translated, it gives CASSTQGAGELFF.

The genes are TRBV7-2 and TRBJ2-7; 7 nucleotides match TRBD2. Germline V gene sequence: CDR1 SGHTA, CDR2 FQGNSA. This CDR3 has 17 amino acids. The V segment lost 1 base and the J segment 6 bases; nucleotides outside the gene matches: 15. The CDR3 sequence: CASSLDTYRREKSEQYF. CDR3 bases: TGTGCCAGCAGCTTAGATACCTATCGGCGGGAGAAGAGCGAGCAGTACTTC.

CDR3 nucleotides: TGTGCCACCAGCAGAGATCAGGGGTGGCAGGGCGGACCCCTCCACTTT. Its translation is CATSRDQGWQGGPLHF. V is TRBV15 and J is TRBJ1-6, with D possibly matching TRBD1 (6 bases). The germline V gene has CDR1 LNHNV and CDR2 YYDKDF (reference sequence). Trimming took 0 bases from V and 12 from J, leaving 18 bases between them. This CDR3 is built from 16 residues.

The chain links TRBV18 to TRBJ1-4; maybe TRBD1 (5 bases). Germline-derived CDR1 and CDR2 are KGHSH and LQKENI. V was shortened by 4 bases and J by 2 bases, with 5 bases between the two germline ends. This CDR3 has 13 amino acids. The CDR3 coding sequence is TGTGCCAGCTCACGACAGACTAATGAAAAACTGTTTTTT. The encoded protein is CASSRQTNEKLFF.